These 15 T cell receptor beta chains came from one sample sequenced in a study of naive and memory T cell subsets. Both TRBC1 and TRBC2 were covered by a beta constant-region primer of two equimolar oligonucleotides. TCRdb redid the calling of the UMI-ligation and nested PCR reads with MiXCR, one entry per CDR3 protein. The profile shows around 90,000 distinct CDR3 sequences, 7% to 7.5% of them singletons. Sequencing was done on a sample of central memory CD4+ T cells from blood. These receptors were collected from a human donor in good health.

This clonotype was observed a handful of times. CDR3 coding DNA: TGCACCAGCAGCCAAGGGGGACTAGCGGGGGAGAGCACAGATACGCAGTATTTT. Residues: CTSSQGGLAGESTDTQYF. The gene calls are TRBV1 and TRBJ2-3; TRBD2 reflects the table's D call only, with no check against the DNA. TRBV1 is designated a pseudogene. The CDR3 sequence is 18 residues long.

This sequence joins TRBV12-3 or TRBV12-4 and TRBJ1-1, with 7 bases matching TRBD1. V lost 6 bases, J lost 4 bases, and 8 bases stayed unmatched. The CDR3 totals 14 residues. The CDR3 DNA reads TGTGCCAGCAGGCCCCAGGGGGGAGCCACTGAAGCTTTCTTT. Translation: CASRPQGGATEAFF.

The table lists this clonotype with many counts. V and J are TRBV7-2 and TRBJ2-3, with D possibly matching TRBD2 (5 bases). Germline CDR1 and CDR2: SGHTA and FQGNSA. Trimming took off 0 bases at V and 5 bases at J, with 15 bases between the two ends. This CDR3 has 16 residues. Written as DNA, the CDR3 is TGTGCCAGCAGCTTAGCGGGAAGGGCGGGCGGAGATACGCAGTATTTT. Residues: CASSLAGRAGGDTQYF.

The CDR3 sequence is CASSPRTSSYEQYF. CDR3 nucleotide sequence: TGTGCCAGCAGCCCGAGGACGAGCTCCTACGAGCAGTACTTC. The rearrangement uses TRBV7-9 and TRBJ2-7; D unresolved. The CDR3 loop spans 14 amino acids. V was shortened by 5 bases and J by 0 bases, with 11 bases between the two germline ends. CDR1 is SEHNR, CDR2 FQNEAQ, per germline (reference sequence).

In its sample, this clonotype was seen a few times. CDR3 loop: CASSKTGGQPQHF. The CDR3 region has the DNA TGTGCCAGCAGCAAGACGGGAGGTCAGCCCCAGCATTTT. V usage is TRBV11-1 and J usage is TRBJ1-5; D remains ambiguous. V shed 5 bases and J shed 6 bases, with 11 bases lying between them. This CDR3 comprises 13 residues. Germline V gene data show CDR1 as SGHAT and CDR2 as FQDESV (reference sequence).

The table lists this clonotype with a few counts. The V gene is TRBV7-3, the J gene TRBJ2-2; 7 bases align to TRBD1. The CDR3 sequence is 15 residues long. Unmatched junction bases numbered 4, after V lost 5 bases and J lost 1 base. Germline CDR1 SGHTA, CDR2 FQGTGA. CDR3 residues: CASSPRDRNTGELFF. CDR3 nucleotides: TGTGCCAGCAGCCCCCGGGACAGGAACACCGGGGAGCTGTTTTTT.

This clonotype has at least ten counts. The gene calls are TRBV28 and TRBJ1-1; TRBD1 agrees at 7 bases. Trimming cost V 6 bases and J 7 bases; bases outside gene matches: 8. The CDR3 length is 13 residues. The germline V gene has CDR1 MDHEN and CDR2 SYDVKM. The CDR3 here is CASRKDRVREAFF. CDR3 sequence (DNA): TGTGCCAGCAGAAAAGACAGGGTACGTGAAGCTTTCTTT.

This clonotype has ten or more counts. The chain uses TRBV11-2 and TRBJ2-7, with 10 positions matching TRBD1. Trimming took 3 bases from V and 6 from J; bases not matched to a gene: 5. Germline assignment: CDR1 SGHAT and CDR2 FQNNGV. There are 14 residues in the CDR3. As DNA, the CDR3 is TGTGCCAGCAGCTTCGCGACAGGGGGCGCCGAGCAGTACTTC. Translating gives CASSFATGGAEQYF.

This clonotype was counted only a few times. V and J are TRBV10-3 and TRBJ2-5; 9 bases are shared with TRBD1. Germline CDR1 ENHRY, CDR2 SYGVKD. The CDR3 is made up of 15 amino acids. J lost 4 bases, V lost 6 bases, and 9 bases had no gene match. The CDR3 here is CAISSDRGFRETQYF. CDR3 nucleotides: TGTGCCATCAGCTCAGACAGGGGGTTTCGAGAGACCCAGTACTTC.

This clonotype was recorded at least ten times. V usage is TRBV28 and J usage is TRBJ2-1; 10 bases map to TRBD2. The germline gives CDR1 MDHEN, CDR2 SYDVKM. The V and J ends lost 5 bases and 7 bases, in that order; junction bases with no gene match: 8. This CDR3 is 15 amino acids long. CDR3: CASSPSSGGRNEQFF. In DNA form, the CDR3 reads TGTGCCAGCAGTCCATCTAGCGGGGGAAGGAATGAGCAGTTCTTC.

In its sample, this clonotype was seen a few times. This rearrangement joins TRBV5-1 to TRBJ2-3; maybe TRBD1 (6 bases). The V gene's germline CDR1 is SGHRS and CDR2 YFSETQ. With 6 bases removed from V and 1 base from J, the gap between germline ends came to 15 bases. This CDR3 has 15 amino acids. The CDR3: CASTPGVYGTDTQYF. In nucleotides, the CDR3 is TGCGCCAGCACCCCAGGGGTGTATGGCACAGATACGCAGTATTTT. Drawing the rest from reference TRBV5-1 and TRBJ2-3, the complete variable domain is KAGVTQTPRYLIKTRGQQVTLSCSPISGHRSVSWYQQTPGQGLQFLFEYFSETQRNKGNFPGRFSGRQFSNSRSEMNVSTLELGDSALYLCASTPGVYGTDTQYFGPGTRLTVL.

This chain's CDR3 is CASGWIHLRRDCNEQYF. The CDR3 DNA sequence: TGTGCTAGTGGTTGGATTCACCTCCGGAGGGATTGCAACGAGCAGTACTTC. The chain links TRBV12-5 to TRBJ2-7; weak D call: TRBD2 (6 bases). Trimming stripped 4 bases from V and 5 bases from J, with 24 bases between. The germline V gene encodes CDR1 LGHNT and CDR2 FRNRAP. The CDR3 consists of 17 residues.

This clonotype was observed many times. The chain carries TRBV18 and TRBJ1-1; no definite D call. The germline V gene encodes CDR1 KGHSH and CDR2 LQKENI. The CDR3 extends over 14 amino acids. The germline V and J ends were trimmed by 3 bases and 1 base, with 9 bases remaining between them. The CDR3 region has the DNA TGTGCCAGCTCACCGGCGAGCTCGAACACTGAAGCTTTCTTT. Its protein product is CASSPASSNTEAFF.

This clonotype was found many times. V usage is TRBV7-6 and J usage is TRBJ1-2, with TRBD1 matching over 12 bases. Germline CDR1 and CDR2: SGHVS and FNYEAQ. CDR3 length equals 16 residues. The V and J ends lost 1 base and 7 bases, in that order; junction bases with no gene match: 7. CDR3 DNA: TGTGCCAGCAGCTTAGGACCGGGACAGGGGGCTAGTGGCTACACCTTC. Residues: CASSLGPGQGASGYTF.

This clonotype was seen many times. The rearrangement links TRBV29-1 to TRBJ2-1, with 11 bases matching TRBD2. From germline, CDR1 is SQVTM and CDR2 ANQGSEA. The CDR3 spans 17 residues. Trimming removed 3 bases from V and 6 bases from J; junction bases left unmatched: 13. CDR3 residues: CSVEGPSGRTVSNEQFF. CDR3 in DNA: TGCAGCGTTGAGGGGCCTAGCGGGAGGACCGTTTCCAATGAGCAGTTCTTC.